Listed below are T cell receptor beta chains from one sample, sequenced in a study of shared T cell receptors in the human thymus. Clones were sequenced by immunoSEQ multiplex PCR, and TCRdb holds only the in-frame ones, with some missing. The sample shows approximately 660,000 clones, around nine tenths of them seen only once. These sequences were also reported in another study, on human thymus T cells.

Material: thymocytes. Every receptor here comes from a boy younger than two with a congenital heart defect. The CDR3 runs from the conserved cysteine through the conserved F or W. A D gene is named only where the DNA matches it firmly. Some rows mark clone size as missing; the rest say once, few, many or name a class of expanded clone.

once,TRBV9,TRBD2,TRBJ2-3,CASSDGLAGTDTQYF,TGTGCCAGCAGCGACGGTCTAGCGGGAACAGATACGCAGTATTTT
.,TRBV7-9,.,TRBJ2-3,CASSPDSFSTDTQYF,TGTGCCAGCAGCCCGGACTCCTTTAGCACAGATACGCAGTATTTT
.,TRBV18,TRBD1,TRBJ1-5,CASSPSRDRNQPQHF,TGTGCCAGCTCACCTTCGCGGGACAGAAATCAGCCCCAGCATTTT
.,TRBV27,.,TRBJ2-7,CASSPHSRPDEQYF,TGTGCCAGCAGTCCCCACTCCCGTCCGGACGAGCAGTACTTC
.,TRBV5-4,TRBD2,TRBJ2-7,CATPNGTSVYEQYF,TGTGCCACTCCGAACGGGACTAGCGTCTACGAGCAGTACTTC
.,TRBV30,TRBD1,TRBJ1-5,CAWSGGQGRNQPQHF,TGTGCCTGGAGTGGGGGACAGGGACGCAATCAGCCCCAGCATTTT
.,TRBV2,.,TRBJ1-1,CASIPTENTEAFF,TGTGCCAGCATCCCGACTGAGAACACTGAAGCTTTCTTT
once,TRBV12-5,TRBD1,TRBJ2-1,CASGKTGAAYNEQFF,TGTGCTAGTGGTAAAACAGGGGCGGCCTACAATGAGCAGTTCTTC
.,TRBV19,.,TRBJ1-2,CASSTQGNYGYTF,TGTGCCAGTAGTACCCAGGGCAACTATGGCTACACCTTC
.,TRBV7-2,TRBD2,TRBJ2-7,CASSPGTSGPYEQYF,TGTGCCAGCAGCCCCGGGACTAGCGGGCCCTACGAGCAGTACTTC
.,TRBV4-1,.,TRBJ1-5,CASSPRQSNQPQHF,TGCGCCAGCAGCCCCCGACAAAGCAATCAGCCCCAGCATTTT
.,TRBV12-5,.,TRBJ2-6,CASGQKLYGSSGANVLTF,TGTGCTAGTGGACAGAAGCTATATGGGAGTTCTGGGGCCAACGTCCTGACTTTC
.,TRBV7-9,TRBD2,TRBJ2-7,CASSLARMRGANYEQYF,TGTGCCAGCAGCTTAGCGCGGATGCGGGGGGCTAACTACGAGCAGTACTTC
.,TRBV19,TRBD1,TRBJ2-7,CASSGPGQSYEQYF,TGTGCCAGTAGTGGACCGGGACAGTCCTACGAGCAGTACTTC
.,TRBV2,.,TRBJ1-5,CASSEDGGNQPQHF,TGTGCCAGCAGCGAAGATGGGGGGAATCAGCCCCAGCATTTT
few,TRBV28,.,TRBJ1-1,CASSIPAFGRGSTEAFF,TGTGCCAGCAGTATACCAGCCTTTGGTAGGGGTAGCACTGAAGCTTTCTTT
once,TRBV11-2,.,TRBJ2-7,CASSFRLDRDEQYF,TGTGCCAGCAGCTTTAGACTAGACCGGGACGAGCAGTACTTC
once,TRBV6-1,.,TRBJ2-1,CASSFNNEQFF,TGTGCCAGCAGTTTTAACAATGAGCAGTTCTTC
.,TRBV7-9,TRBD2,TRBJ2-1,CASSSRLAGLAEQFF,TGTGCCAGCAGCTCTCGACTAGCGGGATTAGCTGAGCAGTTCTTC
.,TRBV27,.,TRBJ2-1,CASSHNEQFF,TGTGCCAGCAGTCATAATGAGCAGTTCTTC
.,TRBV5-4,TRBD1,TRBJ2-3,CASSLRGRQNRTDTQYF,TGTGCCAGCAGCTTGAGGGGGCGGCAGAACCGAACAGATACGCAGTATTTT
.,TRBV7-2,.,TRBJ1-5,CASSLAGEYSNQPQHF,TGTGCCAGCAGCCTCGCGGGGGAATATAGCAATCAGCCCCAGCATTTT
.,TRBV10-3,TRBD2,TRBJ2-3,CSSGTDSTDTQYF,TGTTCGAGCGGGACCGACAGCACAGATACGCAGTATTTT
.,TRBV27,.,TRBJ1-2,CASSYWAGAGYGYTF,TGTGCCAGCAGTTATTGGGCAGGGGCGGGCTATGGCTACACCTTC
.,TRBV11-3,TRBD1,TRBJ2-7,CASSPRDRAYPYEQYF,TGTGCCAGCAGCCCGAGAGACAGGGCCTACCCCTACGAGCAGTACTTC
few,TRBV27,TRBD1,TRBJ2-7,CASTPAPPTGGGYEQYF,TGTGCCAGCACCCCCGCCCCCCCGACAGGGGGCGGGTACGAGCAGTACTTC
.,TRBV7-8,.,TRBJ2-7,CASSFRGLSYEQYF,TGTGCCAGCAGCTTCAGAGGGCTCTCCTACGAGCAGTACTTC